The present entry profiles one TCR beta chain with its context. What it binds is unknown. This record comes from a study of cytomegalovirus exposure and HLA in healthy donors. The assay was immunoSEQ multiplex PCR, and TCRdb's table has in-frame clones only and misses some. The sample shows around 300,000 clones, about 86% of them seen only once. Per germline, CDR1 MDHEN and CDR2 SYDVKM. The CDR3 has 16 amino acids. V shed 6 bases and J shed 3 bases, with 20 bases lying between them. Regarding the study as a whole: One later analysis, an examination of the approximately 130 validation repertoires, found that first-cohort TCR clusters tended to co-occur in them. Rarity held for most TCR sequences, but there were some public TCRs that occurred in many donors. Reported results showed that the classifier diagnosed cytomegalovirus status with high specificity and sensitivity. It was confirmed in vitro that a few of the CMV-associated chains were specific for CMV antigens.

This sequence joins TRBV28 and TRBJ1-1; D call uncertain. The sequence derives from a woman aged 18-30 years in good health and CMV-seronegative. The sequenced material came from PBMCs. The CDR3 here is CASSPFRGRFDTEAFF. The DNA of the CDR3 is TGTGCCAGCAGCCCCTTTCGCGGGAGGTTTGACACTGAAGCTTTCTTT.